These 30 T cell receptor beta chains came from one sample sequenced in a study of human thymus T cells. Data came from immunoSEQ multiplex PCR; TCRdb stores just in-frame clones and leaves some out. Found here are fewer than 85,000 clones, 85% to 95% of them singletons; the top ten hold approximately 0.031%. Resected material from corrective heart surgery provided the thymus tissue analysed. The specimen sequenced was thymus tissue. These receptors were collected from a girl less than two years old with a congenital heart defect but otherwise immunologically healthy.

This rearrangement joins TRBV10-1 to TRBJ1-3, with TRBD1 as a possible D gene (5 bases). Germline assignment: CDR1 WNHNN and CDR2 SYGVQD (reference sequence). The V gene lost 3 bases and the J gene lost 2 bases, with 8 bases spanning the gap. The CDR3 totals 14 residues. CDR3 in amino acids: CASSDLGAGNTIYF. For the CDR3, the DNA is TGCGCCAGCAGTGATTTGGGGGCTGGAAACACCATATATTTT.

The V call is TRBV14, the J call TRBJ1-1; D may be TRBD1 (6 bases). V was pared by 3 bases and J by 4 bases, with 27 bases between. CDR1 and CDR2 (germline): SGHDN, FVKESK. The CDR3 extends over 19 amino acids. CDR3 loop: CASSHYGRDRRRISTEAFF. The CDR3 coding sequence is TGTGCCAGCAGCCACTACGGAAGAGACAGGCGGCGGATAAGCACTGAAGCTTTCTTT.

This clone appeared once. The CDR3 DNA follows: TGTGCCAGTAGTTCCCGGGGGGGAGAATATGGCTACACCTTC. Its translation: CASSSRGGEYGYTF. The chain recombines TRBV19 with TRBJ1-2, with D possibly being TRBD1 (5 bases). The germline V gene encodes CDR1 LNHDA and CDR2 SQIVND (reference sequence). V shed 5 bases and J shed 5 bases, with 15 bases lying between them. This CDR3 region has 14 residues.

This clone was picked up a small number of times. The chain recombines TRBV7-9 with TRBJ1-2; a weak D match, TRBD1 (5 bases). The CDR3 loop spans 16 amino acids. The germline gives CDR1 SEHNR, CDR2 FQNEAQ (reference sequence). V lost 4 bases and J 6 bases, leaving 21 bases between the germline ends. The CDR3 region has the DNA TGTGCCAGCAGCTCCCCCCATGACAGTCCAAGGCATGGCTACACCTTC. Its protein product is CASSSPHDSPRHGYTF.

The chain uses TRBV28 and TRBJ1-1, with D uncertain. Germline V CDR1 and CDR2: MDHEN, SYDVKM. The CDR3 extends over 14 amino acids. The ends were cut back, 6 bases at V and 2 bases at J, with 13 bases in the middle. The CDR3 spells CASSLPTPNTEAFF. Here the CDR3 DNA reads TGTGCCAGCAGCTTGCCGACTCCAAACACTGAAGCTTTCTTT.

This clone has more than one count but fewer than ten. The gene calls are TRBV21-1 and TRBJ1-5. TRBV21-1 is a documented pseudogene. The CDR3 has 13 amino acids. CDR3 nucleotides: TGTGCCAGCAGCAAAGTATGGGGACAGCCCCAGCATTTT. Its translation: CASSKVWGQPQHF.

The chain uses TRBV12-5 and TRBJ1-1, with D uncertain. The CDR3 length is 17 residues. V shed 3 bases and J shed 0 bases, with 17 bases lying between them. CDR1 is LGHNT, CDR2 FRNRAP, per germline. The CDR3 loop reads CASGFATDGALNTEAFF. The CDR3 DNA reads as TGTGCTAGTGGTTTCGCTACTGACGGCGCCCTGAACACTGAAGCTTTCTTT.

About this clone itself: The same CDR3 arises from other DNA sequences in this sample as well. This sequence joins TRBV6-5 and TRBJ2-7; 8 bases are shared with TRBD2. The CDR3 spans 15 residues. V trimming: 0 bases; J trimming: 0 bases; junction bases outside the gene matches: 1. From germline, CDR1 is MNHEY and CDR2 SVGAGI. The CDR3 region is CASSYSTSGSYEQYF. CDR3 nucleotides: TGTGCCAGCAGTTACTCCACTAGCGGCTCCTACGAGCAGTACTTC.

The chain joins TRBV11-2 to TRBJ2-3; 10 bases map to TRBD2. With 2 bases clipped from V and 14 bases from J, the junction kept 4 bases outside the gene matches. The CDR3 spans 12 residues. CDR1 and CDR2 from the germline V gene are SGHAT and FQNNGV. The CDR3 DNA follows: TGTGCCAGCAGCTTAAGCGGGGGGGCCCCGTATTTT. This codes for CASSLSGGAPYF. The full variable domain, completed using reference TRBV11-2 and TRBJ2-3, is EAGVAQSPRYKIIEKRQSVAFWCNPISGHATLYWYQQILGQGPKLLIQFQNNGVVDDSQLPKDRFSAERLKGVDSTLKIQPAKLEDSAVYLCASSLSGGAPYFGPGTRLTVL.

CDR3 sequence reads: CASSPPSFAGGYEQYF. CDR3 coding DNA: TGTGCCAGCTCACCACCGTCGTTTGCGGGAGGGTACGAGCAGTACTTC. This chain links TRBV18 with TRBJ2-7; 9 bases match TRBD2. The J segment lost 4 bases and the V segment lost 0 bases, leaving 7 bases of the junction unmatched. Germline CDR1 and CDR2: KGHSH and LQKENI. The CDR3 covers 16 residues.

The V and J genes are TRBV9 and TRBJ2-2; possible D gene TRBD1, 7 bases. The germline CDR1 and CDR2 sequences are SGDLS and YYNGEE. There are 17 residues in the CDR3. V dropped 0 bases and J dropped 1 base, with 13 bases sitting between them. The CDR3 spells CASSVGWRDRNTGELFF. The CDR3 region has the DNA TGTGCCAGCAGCGTAGGATGGCGGGACAGGAACACCGGGGAGCTGTTTTTT.

This clone appeared a single time. This chain joins TRBV19 and TRBJ2-3; the D gene is possibly TRBD1 (7 bases). Trimming pared 3 bases from V and 0 bases from J, leaving 16 bases between. The CDR3 extends over 17 amino acids. Per the germline V gene, CDR1 is LNHDA and CDR2 is SQIVND (reference sequence). The CDR3 nucleotides are TGTGCCAGTAGTATGCGGTTCCAGGGGGGTAGCACAGATACGCAGTATTTT. This gives the protein CASSMRFQGGSTDTQYF.

The gene calls are TRBV7-9 and TRBJ2-5, with 9 positions matching TRBD2. The J segment lost 4 bases and the V segment lost 5 bases, leaving 5 bases of the junction unmatched. The CDR3 runs 14 residues. Germline values: CDR1 SEHNR, CDR2 FQNEAQ (reference sequence). The CDR3, as DNA: TGTGCCAGCAGCCCCCAGACTAGCGGAGAGACCCAGTACTTC. Amino acids: CASSPQTSGETQYF.

This clone was seen a single time. The J gene is TRBJ1-5, the V gene TRBV27, with D maybe TRBD1 (5 bases). Trimming took off 2 bases at V and 5 bases at J, with 13 bases between the two ends. The V gene's germline CDR1 is MNHEY and CDR2 SMNVEV (reference sequence). The CDR3 extends over 15 amino acids. The CDR3 loop reads CASSLRSGSDQPQHF. In DNA, the CDR3 is TGTGCCAGCAGTTTACGATCAGGGTCCGATCAGCCCCAGCATTTT.

This clone was seen just once. The chain carries TRBV19 and TRBJ1-5, with D uncertain. Germline lookup yields CDR1 LNHDA and CDR2 SQIVND (reference sequence). The CDR3 is 17 residues long. The V gene lost 3 bases and the J gene lost 2 bases, with 17 bases spanning the gap. CDR3 residues: CASSIEGGTMGNQPQHF. In nucleotides, the CDR3 is TGTGCCAGTAGTATCGAGGGTGGCACGATGGGCAATCAGCCCCAGCATTTT.

CDR3 amino acids: CASSQDPGLAGVYNEQFF. CDR3 DNA sequence: TGTGCCAGCAGCCAAGATCCCGGACTAGCGGGAGTGTACAATGAGCAGTTCTTC. This rearrangement joins TRBV4-2 to TRBJ2-1, with 13 bases lining up with TRBD2. The germline V gene has CDR1 LGHNA and CDR2 YNFKEQ. CDR3 length: 18 residues. V shed 0 bases and J 4 bases; nucleotides not matched to a gene: 6.

V and J are TRBV4-1 and TRBJ1-3; D gene uncertain. Trimming took off 0 bases at V and 8 bases at J, with 20 bases between the two ends. Germline V gene sequence: CDR1 MGHRA, CDR2 YSYEKL. The CDR3 sequence is 17 residues long. CDR3 DNA: TGCGCCAGCAGCCAAGATCTTACTTTCGGCGGAGACGACACCATATATTTT. Its translation: CASSQDLTFGGDDTIYF.

The V and J genes are TRBV29-1 and TRBJ2-7; 12 nucleotides line up with TRBD2. The germline CDR1 and CDR2 sequences are SQVTM and ANQGSEA. The length of the CDR3 is 15 residues. V trimming: 5 bases; J trimming: 6 bases; junction bases outside the gene matches: 11. DNA of the CDR3: TGCAGCGTTCTTCGTCGACTAGCGGGAGTTTGCGAGCAGTACTTC. This translates into CSVLRRLAGVCEQYF.

This chain uses TRBV19 with TRBJ2-5; D could derive from TRBD1 or TRBD2 (6 bases each). Germline CDR1 and CDR2: LNHDA and SQIVND (reference sequence). Trimming stripped 5 bases from V and 0 bases from J, with 16 bases between. The CDR3 is 16 residues long. CDR3 bases: TGTGCCAGTAGTGGGGGAAAAAGGGGGGACCAAGAGACCCAGTACTTC. Protein: CASSGGKRGDQETQYF.

The V and J genes are TRBV9 and TRBJ1-2; D uncertain. This CDR3 contains 13 residues. Trimming took off 4 bases at V and 2 bases at J, with 9 bases between the two ends. Germline V gene lookup returns CDR1 SGDLS and CDR2 YYNGEE. The CDR3 coding sequence is TGTGCCAGCAGCCTGCATCAAAACTATGGCTACACCTTC. Translation: CASSLHQNYGYTF.

J is TRBJ2-7 and V is TRBV4-1, with D possibly being TRBD2 (6 bases). The germline gives CDR1 MGHRA, CDR2 YSYEKL. Between the trimmed V and J ends, which lost 0 bases and 2 bases, there was a span of 8 bases. This CDR3 is built from 14 residues. The CDR3: CASSQEGGTYEQYF. The CDR3 coding sequence is TGCGCCAGCAGCCAAGAGGGGGGAACCTACGAGCAGTACTTC.

The gene calls are TRBV7-2 and TRBJ2-7; unclear D gene. The CDR3 has 12 amino acids. Trimming shortened V by 3 bases and J by 2 bases, and 5 bases separated the two germline ends. Germline V gene lookup returns CDR1 SGHTA and CDR2 FQGNSA. CDR3 DNA: TGTGCCAGCAGCTTTAAGCCCTACGAGCAGTACTTC. Translated: CASSFKPYEQYF.

The sample holds one count of this clone. The DNA of the CDR3 is TGTGCCAGCAGCTTAGGCCGCGGTTCCCGACTAGCGGGCTCCTACGAGCAGTACTTC. Protein: CASSLGRGSRLAGSYEQYF. The J gene is TRBJ2-7, the V gene TRBV11-2, with TRBD2 matching 10 bases. CDR1 and CDR2 (germline): SGHAT, FQNNGV. Trimming at V came to 1 base and at J to 0 bases, leaving 12 bases not matched to a gene. This CDR3 has 19 amino acids.

J is TRBJ1-1 and V is TRBV19; D is possibly TRBD1 (5 bases). The ends were cut back, 2 bases at V and 6 bases at J, with 16 bases in the middle. There are 15 residues in the CDR3. CDR1 and CDR2 from the germline V gene are LNHDA and SQIVND (reference sequence). The CDR3 here is CASSIPLRGMAEAFF. The CDR3 DNA reads TGTGCCAGTAGTATACCCCTCCGGGGGATGGCTGAAGCTTTCTTT.

The chain combines TRBV5-8 with TRBJ2-7; 10 positions agree with TRBD2. Germline loops: CDR1 SGHTS, CDR2 YDEGEE. CDR3 length equals 18 residues. The junction had 16 bases not matched to a gene; V was cut back by 0 bases and J by 7 bases. CDR3 sequence: CASSLAEREAGGPKEQYF. DNA of the CDR3: TGTGCCAGCAGCTTGGCGGAGAGGGAAGCGGGAGGGCCCAAAGAGCAGTACTTC.

The chain employs TRBV5-8 and TRBJ2-1; TRBD2 aligns across 9 bases. From germline, CDR1 is SGHTS and CDR2 YDEGEE. This CDR3 has 14 residues. V lost 5 bases to trimming and J lost 6 bases; unmatched junction nucleotides: 6. CDR3 coding DNA: TGTGCCAGCAGTAAGACTAGCGGACGCAATGAGCAGTTCTTC. This sequence encodes CASSKTSGRNEQFF. The whole variable domain, remainder taken from reference TRBV5-8 and TRBJ2-1, is EAGVTQSPTHLIKTRGQQATLRCSPISGHTSVYWYQQALGLGLQFLLWYDEGEERNRGNFPPRFSGRQFPNYSSELNVNALELEDSALYLCASSKTSGRNEQFFGPGTRLTVL.

This clone was counted a single time. The rearrangement links TRBV2 to TRBJ1-1, with TRBD1 identical over 8 bases. J lost 1 base, V lost 5 bases, and 3 bases had no gene match. Germline V gene data show CDR1 as SNHLY and CDR2 as FYNNEI. This CDR3 contains 14 residues. The CDR3 loop reads CASSQDRANTEAFF. CDR3 bases: TGTGCCAGCAGTCAGGACAGGGCGAACACTGAAGCTTTCTTT.

This clone was detected only once. This sequence joins TRBV7-6 and TRBJ1-2; weak D call: TRBD1 (6 bases). This CDR3 is built from 13 residues. V lost 2 bases and J 5 bases, leaving 9 bases between the germline ends. Germline lookup yields CDR1 SGHVS and CDR2 FNYEAQ. CDR3 sequence (DNA): TGTGCCAGCAGCTTACCACAGGGTTATGGCTACACCTTC. Amino acids: CASSLPQGYGYTF.

The chain recombines TRBV19 with TRBJ1-2; D gene ambiguous. This CDR3 has 11 amino acids. The V gene's germline CDR1 is LNHDA and CDR2 SQIVND (reference sequence). V was pared by 4 bases and J by 2 bases, with 2 bases between. CDR3 nucleotide sequence: TGTGCCAGTAGTAAGAACTATGGCTACACCTTC. Protein sequence: CASSKNYGYTF.

Here the CDR3 reads CASSSDPWGYEQYF. As DNA, the CDR3 is TGCGCCAGCAGCTCCGACCCGTGGGGTTACGAGCAGTACTTC. The chain employs TRBV10-1 and TRBJ2-7, with D hard to call. The CDR3 runs to 14 residues. The V end lost 6 bases, the J end lost 4 bases, and 16 bases lay between the germline ends. Germline CDR1 is WNHNN and CDR2 is SYGVQD (reference sequence).